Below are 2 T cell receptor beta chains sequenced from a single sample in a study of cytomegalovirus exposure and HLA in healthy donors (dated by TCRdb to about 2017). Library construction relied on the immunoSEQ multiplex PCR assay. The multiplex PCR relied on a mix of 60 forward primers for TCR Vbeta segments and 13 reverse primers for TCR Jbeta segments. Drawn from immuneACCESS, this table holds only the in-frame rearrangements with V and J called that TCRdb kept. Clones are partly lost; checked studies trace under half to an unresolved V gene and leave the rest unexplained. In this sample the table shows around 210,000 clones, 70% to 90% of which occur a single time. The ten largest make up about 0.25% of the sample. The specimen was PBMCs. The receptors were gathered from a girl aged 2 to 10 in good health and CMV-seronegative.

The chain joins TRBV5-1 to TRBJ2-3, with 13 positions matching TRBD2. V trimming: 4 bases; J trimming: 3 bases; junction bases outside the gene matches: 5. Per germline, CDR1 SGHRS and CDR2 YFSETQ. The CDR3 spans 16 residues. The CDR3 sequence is CASSRGTSGKTDTQYF. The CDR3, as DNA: TGCGCCAGCAGCCGTGGGACTAGCGGGAAAACAGATACGCAGTATTTT. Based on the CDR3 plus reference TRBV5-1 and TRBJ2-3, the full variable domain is KAGVTQTPRYLIKTRGQQVTLSCSPISGHRSVSWYQQTPGQGLQFLFEYFSETQRNKGNFPGRFSGRQFSNSRSEMNVSTLELGDSALYLCASSRGTSGKTDTQYFGPGTRLTVL.

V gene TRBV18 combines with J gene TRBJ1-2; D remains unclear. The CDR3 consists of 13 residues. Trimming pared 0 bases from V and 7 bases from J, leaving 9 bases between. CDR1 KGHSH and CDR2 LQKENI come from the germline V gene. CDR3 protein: CASSPPDWGGYTF. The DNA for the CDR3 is TGTGCCAGCTCACCACCGGACTGGGGTGGCTACACCTTC.